A single T cell receptor (beta chain) is shown here with its context. Its binding antigen is unknown. No quality values exist for individual bases; no much larger clone is one base distant. In the ViraFEST assay, PBMC were stimulated with viral peptide pools, and TCR sequencing was then used to find antigen-specific CD4+ T cell clonotypes based on their expansion. After more than 9 days of culture, CD4+ T cells were isolated with the EasySep CD4+ T cell isolation kit. Healthy vaccine recipients had no prior SARS-CoV-2 infection, confirmed by negative nucleocapsid antibodies before and after vaccination. Each well held over 1.5 million PBMC cultured in IMDM containing roughly 5% human AB serum, 10 IU/ml IL-2 and gentamicin, along with about 10 ug/ml peptides. On days 3 and 7, half of the culture medium was replaced with fresh IL-2-containing medium. Unless noted otherwise, every peptide stimulation condition was cultured in triplicate wells. PBMC were separated from whole blood using Ficoll-Paque Plus gradient centrifugation and were then either cryopreserved at -140C or used fresh. Overlapping peptide pools spanned the spike proteins of SARS-CoV-2 and the common cold coronaviruses HCoV-NL63, HCoV-OC43 and HCoV-229E. The QIAamp micro DNA kit was used to extract genomic DNA from the cultured CD4+ T cells.

This sample is part of a study of vaccination effects on CD4 cells after COVID-19 (dated by TCRdb to between 2021 and 2022). Study-level background: Participants received two doses of either the BNT162b2 or the mRNA-1273 mRNA SARS-CoV-2 vaccine. A total of roughly 9 COVID-19 convalescent patients and a handful of SARS-CoV-2-naive healthy vaccine recipients were included in the full study. In both COVID-19 convalescent patients and infection-naive vaccine recipients, the study compared SARS-CoV-2 spike-specific CD4+ TCR repertoires from before mRNA vaccination with those from after it. In the study, cultures from other donors were sequenced using the Oncomine TCR Beta short-read assay on an Illumina iSeq 100.

General conclusions and limits of the study: Limitations of the study were the small number of convalescent patients and the absence of early post-infection timepoints. Among healthy vaccine recipients, nearly all vaccine-induced clones were SARS-CoV-2 mono-reactive, and just 1 of 255 was cross-reactive with common cold coronaviruses. Both infection-induced and vaccine-induced clones contracted markedly at late post-vaccination timepoints, which is consistent with waning T cell responses.

The library relied on the immunoSEQ multiplex PCR assay. TCR beta CDR3 sequencing was performed on DNA from the cultured, isolated CD4+ T cells. As for the authors' bioinformatics: Non-productive TCR sequences were removed, reads were trimmed to the CDR3 region, and CDR3s of at least 7 amino acids were retained. The MANAFEST web app was used to identify antigen-specific clonotypes by comparing expansion in peptide wells with expansion in reference cultures. For clones to be considered positive, expansion at FDR<0.05 versus reference and all other wells, an odds ratio above 5, and a frequency above 0.1% in two replicate wells were required. Clonotypes significantly expanded in SARS-CoV-2 spike wells and in at least one common cold coronavirus spike condition were defined as cross-reactive. CDR3 similarity was assessed by Levenshtein distance using the stringdist R package, and unrooted trees were constructed with ape in R 3.6.1. TCRdb limited this immuneACCESS table to in-frame rearrangements with V and J called. A share of clones is missing; checked studies link under half to unresolved V genes, and the rest is unexplained. The D gene and trimming were derived from the DNA, and the V and J assignments and clone size from that table. Recorded for this sample are about 24,000 clones; roughly 70% of them occurred a single time. The ten largest clones take up roughly 3% of the sample.

Clipping removes 3 bases from V and 4 bases from J, with 12 as the unmatched junction base count. The CDR3, from cysteine to phenylalanine, totals 17 residues. Kept here is only the CDR3 DNA, which spans 51 bases and is read in frame from base 1. CDR1 and CDR2 were assigned from the germline V gene as SGDLS and YYNGEE. The specimen comprised CD4+ T cells from PBMCs cultured with SARS-CoV-2 spike peptides, sampled before COVID-19 vaccination. Sample cell subset or site, as interpreted from the label and publication: SARS-CoV-2 spike overlapping peptide pool stimulation. This clonotype was sampled from a human donor who received a COVID-19 vaccine. Recombination linked TRBV9 to TRBJ1-1; 10 of the junction bases match TRBD1. Read as DNA, the sequence is TGTGCCAGCAGCGCGGCGACCCCTGGGACAGGGGTCACTGAAGCTTTCTTT. This encodes CASSAATPGTGVTEAFF.